These 20 T cell receptor beta chains came from one sample sequenced in a study of identical twins listed by TCRdb under 2016. The protocol used for the library was 5' RACE. Reads for this sample came from an Illumina HiSeq 2000. In TCRdb, the public reads were trimmed at Q25 with fastp and aligned with MiXCR, with productive beta chains retained. Rows are unified per CDR3 protein, each entry keeping the most common DNA and genes. Recorded for this sample are about 920,000 distinct CDR3 sequences; more than 9% of them occurred a single time. The ten largest clonotypes hold around 1.5% of the sample. These data were likewise used in another study, on yellow fever vaccine responses in identical twins.

The sample comprised PBMCs. These receptors all come from a woman under 30 in good health.

This clonotype has just a few counts. This chain connects TRBV4-2 to TRBJ2-7, with D perhaps matching TRBD2 (6 bases). The CDR3 is made up of 16 amino acids. V was trimmed by 0 bases and J by 0 bases, leaving 12 bases between them. Per the germline V gene, CDR1 is LGHNA and CDR2 is YNFKEQ. CDR3 region: CASSQDWTTYSYEQYF. In DNA form, the CDR3 reads TGTGCCAGCAGCCAAGATTGGACTACCTACTCCTACGAGCAGTACTTC.

The table lists this clonotype with many counts. The chain couples TRBV6-1 to TRBJ1-1; D unclear. From germline, CDR1 is MNHNS and CDR2 SASEGT. This CDR3 spans 15 amino acids. V lost 8 bases and J lost 0, with 16 bases in between. CDR3 loop: CASGHLRALNTEAFF. In nucleotides, the CDR3 is TGTGCCAGCGGCCACCTAAGAGCCTTGAACACTGAAGCTTTCTTT.

This clonotype occurred a few times. The rearrangement joins TRBV7-9 to TRBJ2-7; perhaps TRBD2 as D (6 bases). V was pared by 1 base and J by 6 bases, with 10 bases between. Germline CDR1 and CDR2: SEHNR and FQNEAQ (reference sequence). This CDR3 spans 13 amino acids. CDR3 loop: CASSLGRVGEQYF. Written as DNA, the CDR3 is TGTGCCAGCAGCTTAGGGAGGGTCGGCGAGCAGTACTTC.

This clonotype appeared many times. The chain recombines TRBV5-1 with TRBJ2-4; TRBD2 is a possible D gene (6 bases). CDR1 and CDR2 (germline): SGHRS, YFSETQ. This CDR3 contains 13 residues. The V end lost 2 bases, the J end lost 9 bases, and 12 bases lay between the germline ends. This chain's CDR3 is CASSFSGVGIQYF. In DNA, the CDR3 is TGCGCCAGCAGCTTTTCGGGAGTAGGCATTCAGTACTTC.

This clonotype was seen a few times. The V and J genes are TRBV2 and TRBJ2-1, with unresolved D. The V gene's germline CDR1 is SNHLY and CDR2 FYNNEI. With 6 bases removed from V and 9 bases from J, the gap between germline ends came to 15 bases. The CDR3 runs to 13 residues. CDR3 protein: CASRGSSAGEQFF. The CDR3 coding sequence is TGTGCCAGCAGAGGGTCCTCGGCCGGTGAGCAGTTCTTC.

The rearrangement uses TRBV4-1 and TRBJ2-3, with D hard to call. The CDR3 covers 16 residues. The V end was cut by 0 bases, the J end by 5 bases, with 15 bases between. CDR1 and CDR2 (germline): MGHRA, YSYEKL. The CDR3 sequence: CASSQEGKGKGDTQYF. DNA of the CDR3: TGCGCCAGCAGCCAAGAGGGAAAGGGCAAGGGAGATACGCAGTATTTT.

This clonotype has only a few counts. The gene calls are TRBV9 and TRBJ1-2; 7 nucleotides align to TRBD1. CDR3 length: 14 amino acids. V lost 7 bases to trimming and J lost 8 bases; unmatched junction nucleotides: 14. Per the germline V gene, CDR1 is SGDLS and CDR2 is YYNGEE. The CDR3 is CASSEGGLNSGYTF. The CDR3 nucleotides are TGTGCCAGCTCTGAAGGGGGCTTGAACAGCGGCTACACCTTC.

The gene calls are TRBV20-1 and TRBJ2-3; 13 nucleotides match TRBD2. Germline CDR1 DFQATT, CDR2 SNEGSKA (reference sequence). V was pared by 5 bases and J by 5 bases, with 7 bases of the junction left unmatched. The CDR3 loop spans 15 amino acids. The CDR3 bases are TGCAGTGCTTCCGAGGGGACTAGCGGGAAAGATACGCAGTATTTT. This translates into CSASEGTSGKDTQYF.

This clonotype came up a few times. This chain uses TRBV2 with TRBJ2-3; the D gene is possibly TRBD1 (5 bases). V lost 5 bases, J lost 5 bases, and 8 bases lay in between. Germline CDR1 reads SNHLY; CDR2 reads FYNNEI. The CDR3 runs 12 residues. The chain's CDR3 is CASSSQGDTQYF. The CDR3, as DNA: TGTGCCAGCAGTTCCCAGGGAGATACGCAGTATTTT.

The V gene is TRBV5-1, the J gene TRBJ2-2; D gene unclear. This CDR3 has 15 amino acids. Between the trimmed V and J ends, which lost 0 bases and 4 bases, there was a span of 10 bases. Germline CDR1 reads SGHRS; CDR2 reads YFSETQ. The CDR3 spells CASSLAGITTGELFF. DNA of the CDR3: TGCGCCAGCAGCTTGGCCGGAATCACCACCGGGGAGCTGTTTTTT.

This clonotype showed up many times. The gene calls are TRBV20-1 and TRBJ1-4, with a tentative D call TRBD1 (6 bases). Deletions cut 2 bases from V and 7 bases from J, with 8 bases between. The CDR3 sequence is 12 residues long. Germline CDR1 is DFQATT and CDR2 is SNEGSKA (reference sequence). The CDR3 DNA reads as TGCAGTGCTAGACGCAGGGGTGAAAAACTGTTTTTT. It encodes CSARRRGEKLFF.

In this sample, this clonotype turned up many times. The rearrangement joins TRBV20-1 to TRBJ2-1; TRBD2 might be the D (6 bases). The germline V gene has CDR1 DFQATT and CDR2 SNEGSKA (reference sequence). Trimming took off 1 base at V and 12 bases at J, with 19 bases between the two ends. This CDR3 has 14 amino acids. The DNA for the CDR3 is TGCAGTGCTAGAGGCCCCGGGAGCGGACCTGTGCAGTTCTTC. Translated: CSARGPGSGPVQFF.

The chain joins TRBV18 to TRBJ2-7, with TRBD1 matching over 9 bases. V shed 4 bases and J 7 bases; nucleotides not matched to a gene: 8. This CDR3 has 14 amino acids. Looked up from germline, CDR1 is KGHSH and CDR2 is LQKENI. The CDR3 DNA follows: TGTGCCAGCTCACTGGACAGGGGTGTTGGGGAGCAGTACGTC. Translated, it gives CASSLDRGVGEQYV.

The sample holds a few counts of this clonotype. The rearrangement uses TRBV3-1 and TRBJ2-3, with a tentative D call TRBD1 (7 bases). Trimming took off 4 bases at V and 6 bases at J, with 14 bases between the two ends. This CDR3 spans 14 amino acids. Germline V gene sequence: CDR1 LGHDT, CDR2 YNNKEL (reference sequence). The CDR3, as DNA: TGTGCCAGCAGCCCTATGGCAGGGGGGGATACGCAGTATTTT. This translates into CASSPMAGGDTQYF.

This clonotype has just a few counts. CDR3 bases: TGTGCCAGCAGTTACTTCGAGGGTACGGTGACCGGCTACACCTTC. Its protein is CASSYFEGTVTGYTF. The chain carries TRBV6-5 and TRBJ1-2; no firm D call. Trimming pared 1 base from V and 8 bases from J, leaving 17 bases between. CDR1 and CDR2 from the germline V gene are MNHEY and SVGAGI. This CDR3 contains 15 residues.

The chain joins TRBV6-1 to TRBJ2-6, with unresolved D. CDR1 and CDR2 (germline): MNHNS, SASEGT. V lost 5 bases, J lost 1 base, and 9 bases lay in between. The CDR3 has 15 residues. CDR3 loop: CASSTRASGANVLTF. CDR3 sequence (DNA): TGTGCCAGCAGTACCCGGGCTTCTGGGGCCAACGTCCTGACTTTC.

The chain employs TRBV28 and TRBJ2-2; D is unresolved. This CDR3 is 16 amino acids long. Trimming took off 4 bases at V and 0 bases at J, with 12 bases between the two ends. Germline CDR1 MDHEN, CDR2 SYDVKM. In nucleotides, the CDR3 is TGTGCCAGCAGTTCCCGACAACTCGCGAACACCGGGGAGCTGTTTTTT. Translation: CASSSRQLANTGELFF.

This sequence joins TRBV12-3 or TRBV12-4 and TRBJ2-4, with D perhaps assigned TRBD1 or TRBD2 (5 bases each). The CDR3 runs to 16 residues. V was clipped by 6 bases and J by 9 bases, with 24 bases between them. The CDR3 protein is CASSPQTPTGGGIQYF. CDR3 coding DNA: TGTGCCAGCAGCCCTCAAACCCCTACAGGAGGAGGCATTCAGTACTTC.

This clonotype was detected ten times or more. This chain connects TRBV28 to TRBJ2-1; D gene ambiguous. CDR1 is MDHEN, CDR2 SYDVKM, per germline. Trimming took off 2 bases at V and 7 bases at J, with 9 bases between the two ends. The CDR3 extends over 13 amino acids. CDR3 sequence: CASSLPARNEQFF. The CDR3 nucleotides read TGTGCCAGCAGTTTACCCGCCCGGAATGAGCAGTTCTTC.

The rearrangement links TRBV11-2 to TRBJ2-7; D may match TRBD1 or TRBD2 (6 bases each). Between the trimmed V and J ends, which lost 2 bases and 4 bases, there was a span of 15 bases. The CDR3 has 15 amino acids. Germline-derived CDR1 and CDR2 are SGHAT and FQNNGV. The CDR3: CASSLLRGPLYEQYV. CDR3 nucleotides: TGTGCCAGCAGCTTACTCCGGGGGCCCCTTTACGAGCAGTACGTC.